Following are 27 T cell receptor beta chains from one sample sequenced in a study of T cells in Graves' hyperthyroidism and ophthalmopathy. Amplification of TCR beta CDR3 regions used RNA as the template. The study used the HTBI primer set for a first-round RT-PCR of the TCR CDR3. TCRdb passed the multiplex PCR reads through MiXCR, listing each CDR3 protein once. The table shows hundreds of thousands of distinct CDR3 sequences, with around 25% occurring only once. Material for sequencing was blood. The receptors come from a woman aged 40-49 years with Graves' ophthalmopathy.

This clonotype was found a few times. The chain employs TRBV6-1 and TRBJ1-2, with TRBD1 as a possible D gene (6 bases). The CDR3 length is 13 residues. Trimming stripped 0 bases from V and 5 bases from J, with 7 bases between. In germline, CDR1 is MNHNS, CDR2 SASEGT. This CDR3 reads CASSEARGYGYTF. The DNA for the CDR3 is TGTGCCAGCAGTGAAGCCAGGGGTTATGGCTACACCTTC.

Many counts were recorded for this clonotype. This sequence joins TRBV12-3 or TRBV12-4 and TRBJ1-1; maybe TRBD1 (5 bases). CDR3 length: 12 residues. Trimming took off 5 bases at V and 7 bases at J, with 11 bases between the two ends. In DNA form, the CDR3 reads TGTGCCAGCAGTCCAACAGGTTATGAAGCTTTCTTT. Encoded protein: CASSPTGYEAFF.

A few counts support this clonotype. The chain combines TRBV18 with TRBJ1-1; D uncertain. The CDR3 spans 13 residues. From germline, CDR1 is KGHSH and CDR2 LQKENI. V was pared by 4 bases and J by 0 bases, with 6 bases between. CDR3 protein: CASSLELNTEAFF. The CDR3 DNA sequence: TGTGCCAGCTCACTGGAGTTGAACACTGAAGCTTTCTTT.

This chain links TRBV12-3 or TRBV12-4 with TRBJ2-7, with TRBD2 matching 8 bases. This CDR3 comprises 17 residues. J lost 0 bases, V lost 2 bases, and 9 bases had no gene match. In nucleotides, the CDR3 is TGTGCCAGCAGTTTACACGGGTTAGCGGGAAGCTCCTACGAGCAGTACTTC. It specifies CASSLHGLAGSSYEQYF.

This rearrangement joins TRBV9 to TRBJ1-1; TRBD1 matches at 11 bases. With 4 bases clipped from V and 1 base from J, the junction kept 12 bases outside the gene matches. This CDR3 comprises 18 residues. The germline V gene encodes CDR1 SGDLS and CDR2 YYNGEE. The CDR3 reads CASSPSTGTGGPNTEAFF. The CDR3, as DNA: TGTGCCAGCAGCCCAAGTACCGGGACAGGGGGTCCGAACACTGAAGCTTTCTTT.

This clonotype was counted at least ten times. This chain connects TRBV7-2 to TRBJ2-7; 8 bases agree with TRBD2. Germline-derived CDR1 and CDR2 are SGHTA and FQGNSA. The CDR3 has 15 residues. Trimming cost V 6 bases and J 6 bases; bases outside gene matches: 13. The CDR3 bases are TGTGCCAGCAGGTTGCACCGGGAGGGTTTGGGCGAGCAGTACTTC. It translates to CASRLHREGLGEQYF.

The CDR3 DNA reads as TGTGCCAGCAGCTCATCTTCGGACAGTGTCTACGAGCAGTACTTC. Translated, it gives CASSSSSDSVYEQYF. J is TRBJ2-7 and V is TRBV7-2, with D perhaps TRBD1 (6 bases). This CDR3 has 15 amino acids. Trimming took 4 bases from V and 3 from J, leaving 16 bases between them. CDR1 SGHTA and CDR2 FQGNSA come from the germline V gene.

Many counts were recorded for this clonotype. The gene calls are TRBV20-1 and TRBJ2-2; a weak D match, TRBD2 (6 bases). Trimming cost V 4 bases and J 0 bases, with 6 bases left between them. From germline, CDR1 is DFQATT and CDR2 SNEGSKA (reference sequence). CDR3 length: 13 residues. The CDR3: CSAIAANTGELFF. As DNA, the CDR3 is TGCAGTGCTATAGCGGCGAACACCGGGGAGCTGTTTTTT.

This clonotype was picked up many times. The J gene is TRBJ2-7, the V gene TRBV2, with D tentatively TRBD1 (6 bases). Trimming cost V 0 bases and J 4 bases, with 19 bases left between them. This CDR3 spans 17 amino acids. Germline CDR1 SNHLY, CDR2 FYNNEI. CDR3 loop: CASSEAKTGRAKYEQYF. The CDR3 nucleotides read TGTGCCAGCAGTGAAGCTAAGACAGGTCGTGCCAAATACGAGCAGTACTTC.

This clonotype occurred many times. The rearrangement uses TRBV4-2 and TRBJ1-1; possible D gene TRBD1, 5 bases. Germline V gene lookup returns CDR1 LGHNA and CDR2 YNFKEQ. CDR3 length: 12 amino acids. The germline V and J ends were trimmed by 1 base and 8 bases, with 8 bases remaining between them. CDR3 coding DNA: TGTGCCAGCAGCCAAGTCGGGACCGAAGCTTTCTTT. This encodes CASSQVGTEAFF.

This clonotype appeared many times. The chain links TRBV20-1 to TRBJ1-5, with 8 bases lining up with TRBD1. Germline CDR1 reads DFQATT; CDR2 reads SNEGSKA (reference sequence). J was trimmed by 3 bases and V by 8 bases; bases with no gene match: 6. The CDR3 contains 13 residues. CDR3: CSSSDRVNQPQHF. The CDR3 nucleotides are TGCAGTTCCTCGGACAGGGTCAATCAGCCCCAGCATTTT.

The V call is TRBV5-5, the J call TRBJ2-7; 7 bases align to TRBD1. V lost 6 bases, J lost 4 bases, and 1 base stayed unmatched. Germline values: CDR1 SGHKS, CDR2 YYEKEE (reference sequence). The CDR3 length is 11 residues. CDR3 nucleotides: TGTGCCAGCAACAGGGGTTACGAGCAGTACTTC. Its translation: CASNRGYEQYF.

This clonotype was detected ten times or more. The chain joins TRBV4-1 to TRBJ2-7, with 12 nucleotides matching TRBD1. CDR1 is MGHRA and CDR2 is YSYEKL in the germline V gene. V lost 5 bases, J lost 7 bases, and 6 bases stayed unmatched. The CDR3 runs 14 residues. The CDR3 spells CASSEGQGAREQYF. The CDR3 DNA reads as TGCGCCAGCAGCGAGGGACAGGGGGCTCGTGAGCAGTACTTC.

This clonotype was seen ten or more times. The V call is TRBV7-2, the J call TRBJ2-7, with TRBD1 matching over 9 bases. There are 15 residues in the CDR3. With V trimmed by 4 bases and J by 2 bases, 6 bases remained unmatched. The germline V gene encodes CDR1 SGHTA and CDR2 FQGNSA. CDR3: CASSWATGGAYEQYF. The CDR3, as DNA: TGTGCCAGCAGCTGGGCGACAGGGGGGGCCTACGAGCAGTACTTC.

This rearrangement joins TRBV12-3 or TRBV12-4 to TRBJ2-7; D unresolved. V dropped 5 bases and J dropped 0 bases, with 8 bases sitting between them. This CDR3 region has 13 residues. CDR3 residues: CASSISLSYEQYF. CDR3 bases: TGTGCCAGCAGTATCTCCCTCTCCTACGAGCAGTACTTC.

The gene calls are TRBV7-9 and TRBJ1-1, with 7 bases lining up with TRBD1. V lost 5 bases and J lost 6; bases outside the gene matches: 12. CDR1 and CDR2 (germline): SEHNR, FQNEAQ (reference sequence). This CDR3 contains 15 residues. Here the CDR3 reads CASSPAPTGQAEAFF. In DNA, the CDR3 is TGTGCCAGCAGCCCAGCCCCGACAGGGCAGGCTGAAGCTTTCTTT.

This chain links TRBV6-2 or TRBV6-3 with TRBJ2-7; D is perhaps TRBD2 (5 bases). The CDR3 contains 15 residues. The germline CDR1 and CDR2 sequences are MNHEY and SVGEGT. V gave up 6 bases and J gave up 6 bases, with 21 bases separating them. The CDR3 loop is CASSPWGDSRREQYF. The CDR3 DNA reads TGTGCCAGCAGCCCCTGGGGAGACTCCCGACGCGAGCAGTACTTC.

This clonotype was seen at least ten times. The chain joins TRBV3-1 to TRBJ1-1; TRBD1 might be the D (5 bases). Germline V CDR1 and CDR2: LGHDT, YNNKEL (reference sequence). V was pared by 8 bases and J by 5 bases, with 15 bases between. This CDR3 has 13 residues. The CDR3 region is CASGGAYGTEAFF. The CDR3 DNA follows: TGTGCCAGCGGCGGGGCCTATGGTACTGAAGCTTTCTTT.

This clonotype was observed at least ten times. The chain couples TRBV30 to TRBJ2-5; the match to TRBD2 covers 8 bases. The CDR3 spans 13 residues. V trimming: 8 bases; J trimming: 5 bases; junction bases outside the gene matches: 10. Per germline, CDR1 GTSNPN and CDR2 SVGIG (reference sequence). The CDR3 DNA follows: TGTGCCCGTCGGGTCCGGGGGGGGGAGACCCAGTACTTC. Translating gives CARRVRGGETQYF.

This clonotype was counted at least ten times. The chain recombines TRBV19 with TRBJ2-2; the D gene is possibly TRBD1 (5 bases). The germline V and J ends were trimmed by 3 bases and 1 base, with 9 bases remaining between them. The CDR3 has 15 residues. The V gene's germline CDR1 is LNHDA and CDR2 SQIVND (reference sequence). CDR3 protein: CASSMGRENTGELFF. The DNA for the CDR3 is TGTGCCAGTAGTATGGGCAGGGAGAACACCGGGGAGCTGTTTTTT.

The sample holds many counts of this clonotype. V usage is TRBV5-1 and J usage is TRBJ1-1, with D possibly matching TRBD1 (6 bases). The CDR3 runs 14 residues. CDR1 SGHRS and CDR2 YFSETQ come from the germline V gene. V was clipped by 2 bases and J by 0 bases, with 8 bases between them. The CDR3 sequence: CASSFNRVNTEAFF. The CDR3, as DNA: TGCGCCAGCAGCTTCAACAGGGTGAACACTGAAGCTTTCTTT. The variable domain in full, completed from reference TRBV5-1 and TRBJ1-1, reads KAGVTQTPRYLIKTRGQQVTLSCSPISGHRSVSWYQQTPGQGLQFLFEYFSETQRNKGNFPGRFSGRQFSNSRSEMNVSTLELGDSALYLCASSFNRVNTEAFFGQGTRLTVV.

This clonotype was recorded many times. V and J are TRBV20-1 and TRBJ1-1; 8 nucleotides agree with TRBD1. The CDR3 sequence is 14 residues long. The V gene end was trimmed by 0 bases and the J gene end by 4 bases; junction bases not matched to a gene: 4. CDR1 is DFQATT and CDR2 is SNEGSKA in the germline V gene (reference sequence). In DNA form, the CDR3 reads TGCAGTGCTAGAGACTACAGGGGGGCCACTGAAGCTTTCTTT. It is translated as CSARDYRGATEAFF.

There are many counts of this clonotype. The V gene is TRBV6-2 or TRBV6-3, the J gene TRBJ2-5; D may be TRBD1 (5 bases). CDR1 is MNHEY and CDR2 is SVGEGT in the germline V gene. Deletions cut 2 bases from V and 1 base from J, with 14 bases between. The CDR3 is made up of 16 amino acids. The CDR3 region has the DNA TGTGCCAGCAGTTACCTCCCCGGACAAATCCAAGAGACCCAGTACTTC. Its protein is CASSYLPGQIQETQYF.

The chain couples TRBV20-1 to TRBJ2-2; the D is unclear. CDR3 length: 15 amino acids. The germline V gene has CDR1 DFQATT and CDR2 SNEGSKA (reference sequence). Trimming stripped 2 bases from V and 2 bases from J, with 12 bases between. CDR3 in amino acids: CSARPMTKNTGELFF. CDR3 in DNA: TGCAGTGCTAGACCTATGACCAAAAACACCGGGGAGCTGTTTTTT.

This rearrangement joins TRBV6-5 to TRBJ2-7; 10 bases match TRBD1. The ends lost 0 bases at V and 4 bases at J; junction bases unmatched: 3. CDR3 length: 15 amino acids. Germline V CDR1 and CDR2: MNHEY, SVGAGI. The CDR3 sequence is CASSYSRDRGYEQYF. CDR3 DNA sequence: TGTGCCAGCAGTTACTCACGGGACAGGGGTTACGAGCAGTACTTC.

This clonotype was counted at least ten times. This chain joins TRBV7-9 and TRBJ2-5; possible D gene TRBD2, 6 bases. V shed 5 bases and J shed 0 bases, with 13 bases lying between them. In germline, CDR1 is SEHNR, CDR2 FQNEAQ (reference sequence). The CDR3 sequence is 15 residues long. DNA for the CDR3: TGTGCCAGCAGCCCCCGGGAGACCCACCAAGAGACCCAGTACTTC. It codes for CASSPRETHQETQYF.

This clonotype was seen many times. In DNA, the CDR3 is TGTGCCAGCAGCCAGACTAGCGGCTCCTACAATGAGCAGTTCTTC. The encoded protein is CASSQTSGSYNEQFF. V and J are TRBV7-3 and TRBJ2-1, with 9 bases aligning to TRBD2. With V trimmed by 5 bases and J by 0 bases, 2 bases remained unmatched. The germline gives CDR1 SGHTA, CDR2 FQGTGA. The CDR3 has 15 residues. The entire variable domain, with the rest obtained from reference TRBV7-3 and TRBJ2-1, is as follows: GAGVSQTPSNKVTEKGKYVELRCDPISGHTALYWYRQSLGQGPEFLIYFQGTGAADDSGLPNDRFFAVRPEGSVSTLKIQRTERGDSAVYLCASSQTSGSYNEQFFGPGTRLTVL.